Below, 23 T cell receptor beta chains from the same sample are listed, as sequenced in a study of blood T cell repertoires in COVID-19. Assay used: immunoSEQ multiplex PCR; TCRdb lists only in-frame clones, some missing. This table has under 250,000 clones, roughly 85% appearing once. The sequenced sample consisted of peripheral blood. Receptors originate from a man in his forties or fifties with COVID-19, enrolled during active disease.

The gene calls are TRBV14 and TRBJ1-1, with 7 bases fitting TRBD1. Germline assignment: CDR1 SGHDN and CDR2 FVKESK. CDR3 length: 14 residues. The V gene end was trimmed by 3 bases and the J gene end by 2 bases; junction bases not matched to a gene: 3. CDR3 sequence: CASSQDRRNTEAFF. The CDR3 DNA sequence: TGTGCCAGCAGCCAGGACAGGAGAAACACTGAAGCTTTCTTT.

This chain joins TRBV3-1 (or the pseudogene TRBV3-2) and TRBJ2-1; D gene unclear. The V end was cut by 1 base, the J end by 2 bases, with 9 bases between. This CDR3 has 15 residues. The germline gives CDR1 LGHDT, CDR2 YNNKEL (reference sequence). CDR3 loop: CASSQASGPYNEQFF. CDR3 DNA sequence: TGTGCCAGCAGCCAAGCGTCAGGTCCCTACAATGAGCAGTTCTTC.

Notes on this clone: One junction end does not reproduce the germline sequence, and a read error may be involved. The V and J genes are TRBV9 and TRBJ1-2; D unclear. This CDR3 region has 16 residues. The V gene's germline CDR1 is SGDLS and CDR2 YYNGEE. The CDR3 reads CASNVSRVLLNYGYTF. CDR3 DNA sequence: TGTGCCAGCAACGTAAGTCGGGTTTTGTTGAACTATGGCTACACCTTC.

This clone was seen a handful of times. J is TRBJ2-2 and V is TRBV7-9; tentatively, D is TRBD2 (7 bases). The CDR3 covers 16 residues. V lost 5 bases to trimming and J lost 3 bases, with 16 bases between them. CDR1 is SEHNR, CDR2 FQNEAQ, per germline (reference sequence). In DNA form, the CDR3 reads TGTGCCAGCAGCCCCTGGTCGGGGGGCGACACCGGGGAGCTGTTTTTT. Residues: CASSPWSGGDTGELFF.

V and J are TRBV5-1 and TRBJ1-5, with D uncertain. The CDR3 spans 16 residues. Germline V gene data show CDR1 as SGHRS and CDR2 as YFSETQ. V lost 0 bases and J 7 bases, leaving 17 bases between the germline ends. In nucleotides, the CDR3 is TGCGCCAGCAGCTTGGGCCCCCGCGAGGGAGGACAGCCCCAGCATTTT. It specifies CASSLGPREGGQPQHF.

The V and J genes are TRBV6-2 or TRBV6-3 and TRBJ2-4; D might be TRBD1 (5 bases). The V end lost 5 bases, the J end lost 3 bases, and 14 bases lay between the germline ends. The CDR3 contains 15 residues. Germline CDR1 and CDR2: MNHEY and SVGEGT. CDR3 nucleotides: TGTGCCAGCAGTGGTAGGGGCGTTGACAAAAACATTCAGTACTTC. This codes for CASSGRGVDKNIQYF.

The V and J genes are TRBV5-1 and TRBJ1-2, with D perhaps matching TRBD1 (5 bases). Trimming stripped 4 bases from V and 3 bases from J, with 19 bases between. Germline V gene sequence: CDR1 SGHRS, CDR2 YFSETQ. The CDR3 runs to 16 residues. Here the CDR3 DNA reads TGCGCCAGCAGCCCGGAACGGGGGGAAGGGGACTATGGCTACACCTTC. Residues: CASSPERGEGDYGYTF.

In its sample, this clone was seen a few times. The V gene is TRBV11-1, the J gene TRBJ1-1; 8 bases are a match to TRBD1. This CDR3 has 14 amino acids. Germline assignment: CDR1 SGHAT and CDR2 FQDESV (reference sequence). Trimming removed 3 bases from V and 4 bases from J; junction bases left unmatched: 4. CDR3 DNA: TGTGCCAGCAGCTTCAGGGGGCCGGGCACTGAAGCTTTCTTT. The encoded protein is CASSFRGPGTEAFF.

V is TRBV7-8 and J is TRBJ2-2; D may be TRBD2 (5 bases). Germline V gene lookup returns CDR1 SGHVS and CDR2 FQNEAQ. With 6 bases removed from V and 0 bases from J, the gap between germline ends came to 20 bases. The CDR3 totals 18 residues. The CDR3 DNA follows: TGTGCCAGCAGTCGGGGTCGAACCTTAAGGGCGAACACCGGGGAGCTGTTTTTT. Protein: CASSRGRTLRANTGELFF.

The rearrangement joins TRBV4-1 to TRBJ2-7; no clear D gene. The germline V gene encodes CDR1 MGHRA and CDR2 YSYEKL. The CDR3 totals 14 residues. Trimming removed 0 bases from V and 3 bases from J, with 9 bases in between. Here the CDR3 DNA reads TGCGCCAGCAGCCAAGATCCGAGATACTACGAGCAGTACTTC. Protein: CASSQDPRYYEQYF.

The chain joins TRBV18 to TRBJ1-1, with D possibly matching TRBD1 (6 bases). V gave up 5 bases and J gave up 1 base, with 8 bases separating them. This CDR3 has 13 amino acids. CDR1 is KGHSH, CDR2 LQKENI, per germline. The CDR3 sequence: CASSTDRNTEAFF. CDR3 DNA sequence: TGTGCCAGCTCAACGGACAGGAACACTGAAGCTTTCTTT.

J is TRBJ1-2 and V is TRBV6-5; the D gene is possibly TRBD1 (6 bases). Trimming removed 6 bases from V and 4 bases from J, with 18 bases in between. CDR1 is MNHEY, CDR2 SVGAGI, per germline. There are 15 residues in the CDR3. The CDR3 region is CASRPQAGVPYGYTF. The CDR3 nucleotides are TGTGCCAGCAGACCGCAAGCAGGGGTACCCTATGGCTACACCTTC.

The chain links TRBV7-2 to TRBJ2-7, with a possible D match to TRBD2 (5 bases). Germline CDR1 SGHTA, CDR2 FQGNSA. CDR3 length: 14 amino acids. Trimming shortened V by 9 bases and J by 3 bases, and 18 bases separated the two germline ends. The CDR3 reads CASAAGPGFYEQYF. The CDR3 bases are TGTGCCAGTGCGGCGGGTCCGGGCTTCTACGAGCAGTACTTC.

V and J are TRBV5-1 and TRBJ1-6, with a possible D match to TRBD1 (6 bases). From germline, CDR1 is SGHRS and CDR2 YFSETQ. There are 16 residues in the CDR3. The V end lost 0 bases, the J end lost 3 bases, and 10 bases lay between the germline ends. The CDR3 is CASSLEGDNYNSPLHF. CDR3 nucleotides: TGCGCCAGCAGCTTGGAAGGGGACAACTATAATTCACCCCTCCACTTT.

This chain links TRBV3-1 (or the pseudogene TRBV3-2) with TRBJ1-4; TRBD1 matches 9 bases. The CDR3 is 16 amino acids. Trimming cost V 0 bases and J 5 bases; bases outside gene matches: 4. From germline, CDR1 is LGHDT and CDR2 YNNKEL (reference sequence). CDR3 coding DNA: TGTGCCAGCAGCCAAGATAGGGACAGGGCGAATGAAAAACTGTTTTTT. Translation gives CASSQDRDRANEKLFF.

This CDR3 reads CASSESPSGMETQYF. CDR3 DNA: TGCGCCAGCAGTGAGTCTCCTAGCGGGATGGAGACCCAGTACTTC. The gene calls are TRBV10-2 and TRBJ2-5; 9 nucleotides match TRBD2. The CDR3 is 15 amino acids. J was trimmed by 5 bases and V by 0 bases; bases with no gene match: 4. Germline CDR1 WSHSY, CDR2 SAAADI.

The rearrangement uses TRBV29-1 and TRBJ1-1; D not resolved. V was cut by 4 bases and J by 6 bases, with 9 bases left in between. CDR1 SQVTM and CDR2 ANQGSEA come from the germline V gene. The CDR3 has 11 residues. This chain's CDR3 is CSVALASEAFF. The CDR3 DNA sequence: TGCAGCGTTGCCTTGGCATCTGAAGCTTTCTTT. The full variable domain, with the rest looked up from reference TRBV29-1 and TRBJ1-1, is SAVISQKPSRDICQRGTSLTIQCQVDSQVTMMFWYRQQPGQSLTLIATANQGSEATYESGFVIDKFPISRPNLTFSTLTVSNMSPEDSSIYLCSVALASEAFFGQGTRLTVV.

The chain employs TRBV19 and TRBJ1-5; TRBD1 matches at 7 bases. The germline CDR1 and CDR2 sequences are LNHDA and SQIVND (reference sequence). CDR3 length equals 17 residues. Trimming took 1 base from V and 2 from J; bases not matched to a gene: 8. The chain's CDR3 is CASSIVRGLRGNQPQHF. The CDR3 coding sequence is TGTGCCAGTAGTATAGTGAGGGGGCTGCGAGGCAATCAGCCCCAGCATTTT. Looking up the rest from reference TRBV19 and TRBJ1-5 gives the full variable domain: DGGITQSPKYLFRKEGQNVTLSCEQNLNHDAMYWYRQDPGQGLRLIYYSQIVNDFQKGDIAEGYSVSREKKESFPLTVTSAQKNPTAFYLCASSIVRGLRGNQPQHFGDGTRLSIL.

This clone came up a few times. The V and J genes are TRBV5-6 and TRBJ2-3; 7 nucleotides agree with TRBD1. The V gene's germline CDR1 is SGHDT and CDR2 YYEEEE. This CDR3 has 13 residues. V was pared by 5 bases and J by 3 bases, with 3 bases of the junction left unmatched. CDR3 sequence: CASSRTGTDTQYF. The CDR3 coding sequence is TGTGCCAGCAGTCGGACAGGAACAGATACGCAGTATTTT. Supplemented by reference TRBV5-6 and TRBJ2-3, the full variable domain reads DAGVTQSPTHLIKTRGQQVTLRCSPKSGHDTVSWYQQALGQGPQFIFQYYEEEERQRGNFPDRFSGHQFPNYSSELNVNALLLGDSALYLCASSRTGTDTQYFGPGTRLTVL.

The rearrangement links TRBV30 to TRBJ2-3, with 14 bases lining up with TRBD2. V was clipped by 1 base and J by 7 bases; unmatched bases: 10. Germline V CDR1 and CDR2: GTSNPN, SVGIG (reference sequence). This CDR3 has 17 amino acids. The CDR3 is CAWSAARLAGGQNTQYF. CDR3 coding DNA: TGTGCCTGGAGTGCCGCCCGACTAGCGGGGGGGCAAAATACGCAGTATTTT. The full variable domain, with the rest looked up from reference TRBV30 and TRBJ2-3, is SQTIHQWPATLVQPVGSPLSLECTVEGTSNPNLYWYRQAAGRGLQLLFYSVGIGQISSEVPQNLSASRPQDRQFILSSKKLLLSDSGFYLCAWSAARLAGGQNTQYFGPGTRLTVL.

V gene TRBV5-1 combines with J gene TRBJ2-5; 9 bases agree with TRBD1. The CDR3 length is 15 residues. Germline loops: CDR1 SGHRS, CDR2 YFSETQ. V lost 3 bases and J lost 2; bases outside the gene matches: 5. The CDR3 DNA sequence: TGCGCCAGCAGCTGGGGGACAGGGAATCAAGAGACCCAGTACTTC. Protein: CASSWGTGNQETQYF.

The chain is built from TRBV6-5 and TRBJ2-7; TRBD2 matches at 8 bases. Germline CDR1 MNHEY, CDR2 SVGAGI. The CDR3 runs to 15 residues. V shed 6 bases, J shed 0 bases, and the junction held 7 bases outside the gene matches. CDR3 DNA: TGTGCCAGCAGCACCGGGGGGGCATACTCCTACGAGCAGTACTTC. Its protein is CASSTGGAYSYEQYF.

The V and J genes are TRBV7-3 and TRBJ1-2; 9 bases are a match to TRBD1. Germline CDR1 reads SGHTA; CDR2 reads FQGTGA. The CDR3 runs 17 residues. V was clipped by 5 bases and J by 9 bases; unmatched bases: 19. DNA of the CDR3: TGTGCCAGCAGCCCCATAGGGGGGGGGACAGGGACCTTATGCTACACCTTC. It translates to CASSPIGGGTGTLCYTF.